Presented here are 10 T cell receptor beta chains from one specimen sequenced in a study of post-analysis software for immune sequencing data. The TCR beta cDNA libraries contained unique molecular identifiers. TCRdb re-called the PCR reads through MiXCR, storing one row per CDR3 protein. The data show a few hundred thousand distinct CDR3 sequences, around a third seen once. These receptors' antigens are unknown. Study-level results: Five or six TRBV segments (TRBV5-6, TRBV5-1 and TRBV20-1 among them) occurred more frequently in patients than in controls.

Material for sequencing was blood. The receptor set was obtained from a girl aged 2-17 years with multiple sclerosis.

The chain carries TRBV5-1 and TRBJ1-1; perhaps TRBD1 as D (6 bases). The germline CDR1 and CDR2 sequences are SGHRS and YFSETQ. V was cut by 4 bases and J by 6 bases, with 13 bases left in between. The CDR3 contains 13 residues. CDR3 amino acids: CASSPTGIPEAFF. The CDR3 region has the DNA TGCGCCAGCAGCCCCACAGGGATCCCTGAAGCTTTCTTT.

This clonotype was found a few times. The gene calls are TRBV5-1 and TRBJ2-5; tentative D call: TRBD2 (5 bases). The CDR3 is made up of 15 amino acids. In germline, CDR1 is SGHRS, CDR2 YFSETQ. V lost 6 bases and J lost 0, with 15 bases in between. Here the CDR3 DNA reads TGCGCCAGCAATGGTGGACGGAGGTACCAAGAGACCCAGTACTTC. Its protein is CASNGGRRYQETQYF.

This clonotype was detected only a few times. V is TRBV7-8 and J is TRBJ1-6, with 7 bases that match TRBD1. Trimming at V came to 5 bases and at J to 7 bases, leaving 8 bases not matched to a gene. Germline values: CDR1 SGHVS, CDR2 FQNEAQ. There are 15 residues in the CDR3. For the CDR3, the DNA is TGTGCCAGCAGCCCTCTCGGCAGGGGGAATTCACCCCTCCACTTT. Residues: CASSPLGRGNSPLHF.

V and J are TRBV6-7 and TRBJ2-1, with 8 bases identical to TRBD2. TRBV6-7 is recorded as an ORF, its role being uncertain. This CDR3 has 12 residues. The CDR3 DNA sequence: TGTGGGACGGGGGGGGACTACAATGAGCAGTTCTTC. Residues: CGTGGDYNEQFF.

The rearrangement joins TRBV4-1 to TRBJ1-5; no reliable D call. Deletions cut 2 bases from V and 1 base from J, with 9 bases between. Germline V gene data show CDR1 as MGHRA and CDR2 as YSYEKL. CDR3 size: 15 residues. CDR3 amino acids: CASSQTDGSNQPQHF. CDR3 nucleotides: TGCGCCAGCAGCCAAACGGATGGGAGCAATCAGCCCCAGCATTTT.

V is TRBV20-1 and J is TRBJ1-4, with D maybe TRBD1 (6 bases). The CDR3 spans 15 residues. V was trimmed by 4 bases and J by 2 bases, leaving 14 bases between them. Germline CDR1 DFQATT, CDR2 SNEGSKA (reference sequence). The CDR3 coding sequence is TGCAGTGCTAAAAGAGCAGGGGCGACTAATGAAAAACTGTTTTTT. Amino acid sequence: CSAKRAGATNEKLFF.

This clonotype turned up a few times. This chain connects TRBV18 to TRBJ1-5; no reliable D call. There are 14 residues in the CDR3. CDR1 is KGHSH, CDR2 LQKENI, per germline. V lost 2 bases to trimming and J lost 4 bases, with 9 bases between them. In DNA, the CDR3 is TGTGCCAGCTCACCATTAGATCAGAATCAGCCCCAGCATTTT. This encodes CASSPLDQNQPQHF.

The J gene is TRBJ2-7, the V gene TRBV28; 10 nucleotides align to TRBD2. V gave up 5 bases and J gave up 6 bases; unmatched junction bases: 10. The CDR3 covers 15 residues. The V gene's germline CDR1 is MDHEN and CDR2 SYDVKM. CDR3 nucleotides: TGTGCCAGCAGTCCAGTAGCGGGGGGATCCCTCGAGCAGTACTTC. Amino acid sequence: CASSPVAGGSLEQYF.

The CDR3 DNA is TGCGCCAGCAGCCAAGAGGACAGGGGGCTAGCCTACGAGCAGTACTTC. This codes for CASSQEDRGLAYEQYF. V usage is TRBV4-1 and J usage is TRBJ2-7, with 11 bases fitting TRBD1. Germline CDR1 and CDR2: MGHRA and YSYEKL. The CDR3 is made up of 16 amino acids. The V gene end was trimmed by 0 bases and the J gene end by 2 bases; junction bases not matched to a gene: 3.

The chain recombines TRBV10-3 with TRBJ1-1; TRBD1 matches at 8 bases. Looked up from germline, CDR1 is ENHRY and CDR2 is SYGVKD. The ends lost 6 bases at V and 1 base at J; junction bases unmatched: 4. The CDR3 has 14 residues. DNA of the CDR3: TGTGCCATCAGGACAGGGGCTGGGAACACTGAAGCTTTCTTT. This sequence encodes CAIRTGAGNTEAFF.